This record looks at one TCR beta chain sequence and its context. This record belongs to a study of blood T cell repertoires in COVID-19. In the study overall: COVID-19 samples from acute and convalescent phases originated in the United States, Italy and Spain.

The germline V gene has CDR1 SGHRS and CDR2 YFSETQ. There are 12 residues in the CDR3. V was pared by 4 bases and J by 4 bases, with 8 bases between. TCRdb keeps only in-frame clones here, not all; method: immunoSEQ multiplex PCR. The sample includes about 80,000 clones, almost 85% of them seen just once. The sequence was collected from a man at least 80 years old with acute or convalescent COVID-19. The sample taken for sequencing was peripheral blood. This sequence joins TRBV5-1 and TRBJ1-1, with D unresolved. The CDR3 is CASSPDLTEAFF. CDR3 DNA sequence: TGCGCCAGCAGCCCAGATCTCACTGAAGCTTTCTTT.